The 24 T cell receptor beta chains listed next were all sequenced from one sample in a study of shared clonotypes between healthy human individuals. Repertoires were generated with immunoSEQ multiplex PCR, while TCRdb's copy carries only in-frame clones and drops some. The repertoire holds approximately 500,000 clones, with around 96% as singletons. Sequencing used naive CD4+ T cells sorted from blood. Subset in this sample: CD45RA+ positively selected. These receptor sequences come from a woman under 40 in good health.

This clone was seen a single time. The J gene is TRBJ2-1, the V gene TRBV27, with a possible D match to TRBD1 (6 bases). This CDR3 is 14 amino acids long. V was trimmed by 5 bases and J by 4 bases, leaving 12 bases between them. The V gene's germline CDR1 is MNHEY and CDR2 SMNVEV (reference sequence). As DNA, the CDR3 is TGTGCCAGCAGTAAGAGACAGGATTACAATGAGCAGTTCTTC. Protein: CASSKRQDYNEQFF.

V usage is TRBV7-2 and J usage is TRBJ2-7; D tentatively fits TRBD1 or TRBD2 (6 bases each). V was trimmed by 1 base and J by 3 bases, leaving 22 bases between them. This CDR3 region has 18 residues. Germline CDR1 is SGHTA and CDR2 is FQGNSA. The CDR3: CASSLVQGVRLASYEQYF. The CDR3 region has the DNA TGTGCCAGCAGCTTAGTACAGGGTGTTAGGCTAGCGAGCTACGAGCAGTACTTC.

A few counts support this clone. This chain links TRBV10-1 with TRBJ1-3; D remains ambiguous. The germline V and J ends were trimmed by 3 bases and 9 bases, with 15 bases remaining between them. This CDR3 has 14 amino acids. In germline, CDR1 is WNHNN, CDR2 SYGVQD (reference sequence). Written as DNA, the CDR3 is TGCGCCAGCAGTGAAAACCCTCGTGGACGCACCATATATTTT. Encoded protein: CASSENPRGRTIYF.

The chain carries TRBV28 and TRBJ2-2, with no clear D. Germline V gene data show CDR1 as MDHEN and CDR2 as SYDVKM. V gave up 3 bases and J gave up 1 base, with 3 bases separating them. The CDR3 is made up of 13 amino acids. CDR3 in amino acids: CASSFRNTGELFF. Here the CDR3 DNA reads TGTGCCAGCAGTTTCAGGAACACCGGGGAGCTGTTTTTT.

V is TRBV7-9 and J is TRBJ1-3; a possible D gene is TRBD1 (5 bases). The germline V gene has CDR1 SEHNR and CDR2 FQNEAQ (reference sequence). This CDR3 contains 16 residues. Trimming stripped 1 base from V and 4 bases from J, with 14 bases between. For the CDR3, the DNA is TGTGCCAGCAGCTTAGACCAGGGAGTAATCGGAAACACCATATATTTT. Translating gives CASSLDQGVIGNTIYF.

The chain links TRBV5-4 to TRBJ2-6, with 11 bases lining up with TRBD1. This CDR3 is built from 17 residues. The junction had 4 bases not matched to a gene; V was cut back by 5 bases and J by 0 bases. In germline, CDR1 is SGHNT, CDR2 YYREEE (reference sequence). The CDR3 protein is CASRLGQGDSGANVLTF. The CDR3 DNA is TGTGCCAGCAGACTGGGACAGGGGGACTCTGGGGCCAACGTCCTGACTTTC.

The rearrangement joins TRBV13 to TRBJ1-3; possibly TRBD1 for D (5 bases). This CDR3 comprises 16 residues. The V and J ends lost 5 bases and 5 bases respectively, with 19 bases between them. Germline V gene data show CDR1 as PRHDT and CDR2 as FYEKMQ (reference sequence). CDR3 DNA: TGTGCCAGCAGCCCCACGGGACTGCCTTCGAGAAACACCATATATTTT. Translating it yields CASSPTGLPSRNTIYF.

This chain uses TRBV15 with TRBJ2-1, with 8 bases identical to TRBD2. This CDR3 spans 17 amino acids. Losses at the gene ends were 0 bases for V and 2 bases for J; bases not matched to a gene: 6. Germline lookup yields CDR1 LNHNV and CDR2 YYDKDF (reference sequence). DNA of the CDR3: TGTGCCACCAGCAGAGAGTGGCTAGCGGGCCCCTACAATGAGCAGTTCTTC. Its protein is CATSREWLAGPYNEQFF.

DNA for the CDR3: TGTGCCAGCAGCTTGGCGGTGAATGAAAAACTGTTTTTT. It yields the protein CASSLAVNEKLFF. The genes are TRBV5-6 and TRBJ1-4; D uncertain. CDR3 size: 13 residues. Trimming took off 0 bases at V and 5 bases at J, with 5 bases between the two ends. CDR1 is SGHDT, CDR2 YYEEEE, per germline.

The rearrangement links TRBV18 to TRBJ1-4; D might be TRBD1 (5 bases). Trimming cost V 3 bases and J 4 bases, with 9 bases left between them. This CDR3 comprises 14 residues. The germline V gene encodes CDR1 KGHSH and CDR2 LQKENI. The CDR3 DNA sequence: TGTGCCAGCTCACCTCGGGGCGGTAATGAAAAACTGTTTTTT. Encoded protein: CASSPRGGNEKLFF.

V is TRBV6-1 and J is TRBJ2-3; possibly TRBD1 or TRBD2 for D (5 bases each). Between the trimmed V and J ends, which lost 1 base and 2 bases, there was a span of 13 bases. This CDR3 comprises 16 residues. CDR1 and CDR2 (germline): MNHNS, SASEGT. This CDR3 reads CASSEVGLGDTDTQYF. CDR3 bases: TGTGCCAGCAGTGAAGTAGGTTTGGGGGACACAGATACGCAGTATTTT.

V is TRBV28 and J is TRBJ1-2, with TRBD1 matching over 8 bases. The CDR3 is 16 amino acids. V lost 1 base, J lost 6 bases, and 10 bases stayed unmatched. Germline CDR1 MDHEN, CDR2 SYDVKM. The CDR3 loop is CASSLFPTTGDHGYTF. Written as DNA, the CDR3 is TGTGCCAGCAGTTTATTCCCAACGACAGGGGACCATGGCTACACCTTC.

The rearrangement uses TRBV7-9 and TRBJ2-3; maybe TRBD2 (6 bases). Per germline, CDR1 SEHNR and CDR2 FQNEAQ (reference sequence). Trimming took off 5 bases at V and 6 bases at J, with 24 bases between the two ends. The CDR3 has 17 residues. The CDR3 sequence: CASSGGVGGGAKDTQYF. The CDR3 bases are TGTGCCAGCAGCGGAGGGGTCGGGGGAGGCGCGAAGGATACGCAGTATTTT.

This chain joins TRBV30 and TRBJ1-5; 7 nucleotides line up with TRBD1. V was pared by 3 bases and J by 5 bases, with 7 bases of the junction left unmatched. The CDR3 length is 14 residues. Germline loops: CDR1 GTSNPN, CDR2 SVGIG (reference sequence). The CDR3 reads CAWSGTAGDQPQHF. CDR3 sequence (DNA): TGTGCCTGGAGCGGGACAGCGGGGGATCAGCCCCAGCATTTT.

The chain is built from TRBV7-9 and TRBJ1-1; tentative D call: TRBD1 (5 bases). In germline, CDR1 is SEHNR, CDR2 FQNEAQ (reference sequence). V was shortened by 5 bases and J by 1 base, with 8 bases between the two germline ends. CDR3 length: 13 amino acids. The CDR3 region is CASSGTANTEAFF. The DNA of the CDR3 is TGTGCCAGCAGCGGGACGGCGAACACTGAAGCTTTCTTT.

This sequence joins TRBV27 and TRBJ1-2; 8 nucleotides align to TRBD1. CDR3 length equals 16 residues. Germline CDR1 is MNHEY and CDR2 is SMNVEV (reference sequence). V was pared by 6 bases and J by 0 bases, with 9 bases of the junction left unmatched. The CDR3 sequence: CASRELGQGANYGYTF. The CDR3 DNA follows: TGTGCCAGCAGGGAACTCGGACAGGGTGCTAACTATGGCTACACCTTC.

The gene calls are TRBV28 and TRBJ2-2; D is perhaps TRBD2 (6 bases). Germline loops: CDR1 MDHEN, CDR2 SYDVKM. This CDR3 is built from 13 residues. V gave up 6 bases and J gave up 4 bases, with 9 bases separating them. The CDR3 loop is CASRGGTTGELFF. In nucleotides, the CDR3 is TGTGCCAGCAGGGGCGGGACCACCGGGGAGCTGTTTTTT.

CDR3 bases: TGTGCCAGTTCCCCTCAGGGTCTTGGGCAGCCCCAGCATTTT. Its protein product is CASSPQGLGQPQHF. V is TRBV19 and J is TRBJ1-5; TRBD1 is a possible D gene (5 bases). Germline assignment: CDR1 LNHDA and CDR2 SQIVND (reference sequence). The CDR3 totals 14 residues. Trimming removed 8 bases from V and 7 bases from J, with 18 bases in between.

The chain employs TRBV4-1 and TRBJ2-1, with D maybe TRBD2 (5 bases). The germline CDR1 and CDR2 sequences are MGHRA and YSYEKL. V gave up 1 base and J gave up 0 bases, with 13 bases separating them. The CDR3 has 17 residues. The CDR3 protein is CASSQGLPGSSYNEQFF. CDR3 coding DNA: TGCGCCAGCAGCCAAGGTCTCCCGGGAAGCTCCTACAATGAGCAGTTCTTC.

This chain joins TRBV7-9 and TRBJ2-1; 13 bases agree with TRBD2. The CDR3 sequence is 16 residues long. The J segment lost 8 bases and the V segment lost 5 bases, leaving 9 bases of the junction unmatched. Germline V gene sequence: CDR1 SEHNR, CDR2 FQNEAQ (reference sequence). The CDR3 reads CASSRTSGSRVDEQFF. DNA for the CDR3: TGTGCCAGCAGCCGGACTAGCGGGAGTAGAGTTGATGAGCAGTTCTTC.

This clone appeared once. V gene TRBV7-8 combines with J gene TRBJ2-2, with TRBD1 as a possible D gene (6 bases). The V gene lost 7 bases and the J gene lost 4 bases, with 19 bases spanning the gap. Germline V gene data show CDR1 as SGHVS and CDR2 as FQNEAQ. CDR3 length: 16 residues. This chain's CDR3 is CASNNRGQPLTGELFF. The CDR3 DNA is TGTGCCAGCAACAACCGGGGACAACCCCTCACCGGGGAGCTGTTTTTT.

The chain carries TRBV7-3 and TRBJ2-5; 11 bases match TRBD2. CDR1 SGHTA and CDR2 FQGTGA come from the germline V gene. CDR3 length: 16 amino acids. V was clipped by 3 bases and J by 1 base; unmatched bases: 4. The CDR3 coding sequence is TGTGCCAGCAGCTTCACTAGCGGGAGCTCCCAAGAGACCCAGTACTTC. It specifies CASSFTSGSSQETQYF.

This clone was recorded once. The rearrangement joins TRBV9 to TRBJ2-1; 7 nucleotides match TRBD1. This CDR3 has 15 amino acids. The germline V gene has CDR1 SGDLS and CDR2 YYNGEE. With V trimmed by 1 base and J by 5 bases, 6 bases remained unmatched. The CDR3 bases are TGTGCCAGCAGCGTACAAGGGGGCGCACACAATGAGCAGTTCTTC. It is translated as CASSVQGGAHNEQFF.

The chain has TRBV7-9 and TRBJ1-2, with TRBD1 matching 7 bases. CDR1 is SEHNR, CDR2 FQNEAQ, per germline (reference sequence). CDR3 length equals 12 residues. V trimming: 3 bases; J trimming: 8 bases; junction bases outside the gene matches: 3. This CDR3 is CASSFDRAGYTF. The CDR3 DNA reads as TGTGCCAGCAGCTTCGACAGGGCAGGCTACACCTTC.